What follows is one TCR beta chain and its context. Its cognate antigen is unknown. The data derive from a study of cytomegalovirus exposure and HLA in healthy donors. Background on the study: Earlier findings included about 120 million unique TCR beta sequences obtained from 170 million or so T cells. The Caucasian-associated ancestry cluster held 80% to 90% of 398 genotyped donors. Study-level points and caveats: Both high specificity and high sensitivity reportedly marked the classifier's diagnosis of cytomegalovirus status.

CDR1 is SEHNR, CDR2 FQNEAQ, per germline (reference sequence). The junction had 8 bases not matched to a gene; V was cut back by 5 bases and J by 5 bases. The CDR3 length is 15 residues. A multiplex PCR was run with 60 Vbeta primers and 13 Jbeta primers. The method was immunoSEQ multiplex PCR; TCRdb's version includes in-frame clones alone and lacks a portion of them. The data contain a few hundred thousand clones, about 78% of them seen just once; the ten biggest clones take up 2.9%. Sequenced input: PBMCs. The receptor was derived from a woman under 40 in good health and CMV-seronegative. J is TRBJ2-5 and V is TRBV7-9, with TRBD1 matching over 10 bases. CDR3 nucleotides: TGTGCCAGCAGCCGGGGACAGGGGATCGTGGAGACCCAGTACTTC. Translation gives CASSRGQGIVETQYF.